The clone carrying this T cell receptor beta chain was seen repeatedly, ten times or more. These data belong to a study of low-dose radiotherapy and immunotherapy resistance in tumors. Study overall: The schedule for Cohort 2 used 1 Gy per fraction every two weeks, which added up to 13 Gy over 26 weeks. On an every-two-weeks schedule, patients received intravenous nivolumab 240 mg, along with ipilimumab 1 mg/kg every six weeks. With cycle 1 day 1 as the start, patients took oral aspirin 300 mg daily for four cycles.

Gene-specific TRAV and TRBV primers were used for first-strand cDNA, covering alpha and beta chains. Over approximately 20 PCR cycles, TCRs were amplified from a constant-region primer and V-primer adapter. TCRdb analysed the reads with MiXCR anew, one entry per CDR3 protein. The data show tens of thousands of distinct CDR3 sequences, around 29% seen once. Trimming took off 6 bases at V and 4 bases at J, with 17 bases between the two ends. The CDR3 length is 15 residues. CDR1 is MNHEY, CDR2 SMNVEV, per germline (reference sequence). Regarding time point: before trial treatment. The chain is built from TRBV27 and TRBJ2-3; the D call may be TRBD1 or TRBD2 (5 bases each). This specimen consisted of PBMCs, obtained before treatment. The origin of this receptor is a female donor with ovarian cancer. The CDR3: CASSSRWGSPDTQYF. In nucleotides, the CDR3 is TGTGCCAGCAGCTCCAGATGGGGGTCTCCAGATACGCAGTATTTT.